The present T cell receptor (beta chain) was sequenced within a study of early T cells in non-severe SARS-CoV-2 infection. At the level of the study: Sequenced material consisted of bulk RNA (from unsorted whole blood), and chains were unpaired. General observations from the study: Missing private and CD4 specificities, VDJdb matching favored anti-spike CD8 responses.

Molecules of cDNA were individually given unique molecular identifiers that were attached to them. TCRdb analysed the 5' RACE reads with MiXCR anew, one entry per CDR3 protein. The data show 40,000 to 60,000 distinct CDR3 sequences, around 6.5% seen once. The CDR3 is 15 residues long. This clonotype occurred a few times. Its specificity is not known. The rearrangement uses TRBV12-2 and TRBJ2-7; no DNA check was done on the table's D call, TRBD2. TRBV12-2 is flagged as a pseudogene. The source of this sequence is an adult who was a healthcare worker with PCR-confirmed SARS-CoV-2 infection or an uninfected control (not recorded which). The sample here was whole blood, taken at baseline. The CDR3 loop is CASRSTAGGTYEQYF. In nucleotides, the CDR3 is TGTGCAAGTCGCTCGACAGCGGGGGGAACGTACGAGCAGTACTTC.